The entry below gives a single T cell receptor beta chain sequence along with its context. The record originates from a study of cytomegalovirus exposure and HLA in healthy donors. The CDR3 has 14 residues. Looked up from germline, CDR1 is MNHNY and CDR2 is SVGAGI (reference sequence). This PCR relied on a set of 60 Vbeta primers and 13 Jbeta primers. Clones were sequenced by immunoSEQ multiplex PCR, and TCRdb holds only the in-frame ones, with some missing. The data hold about 160,000 clones, with 81% observed a single time. The specimen sequenced was PBMCs. This clonotype was sampled from a man aged 50 to 60 in good health and CMV-seropositive. The rearrangement links TRBV6-6 to TRBJ2-5; 8 bases match TRBD1. The J call may be mistaken, given a closer DNA end match to TRBJ2-7. CDR3 region: CASSSTGAAYEQYF. As DNA, the CDR3 is TGTGCCAGCAGTTCGACAGGGGCGGCGTACGAGCAGTACTTC.